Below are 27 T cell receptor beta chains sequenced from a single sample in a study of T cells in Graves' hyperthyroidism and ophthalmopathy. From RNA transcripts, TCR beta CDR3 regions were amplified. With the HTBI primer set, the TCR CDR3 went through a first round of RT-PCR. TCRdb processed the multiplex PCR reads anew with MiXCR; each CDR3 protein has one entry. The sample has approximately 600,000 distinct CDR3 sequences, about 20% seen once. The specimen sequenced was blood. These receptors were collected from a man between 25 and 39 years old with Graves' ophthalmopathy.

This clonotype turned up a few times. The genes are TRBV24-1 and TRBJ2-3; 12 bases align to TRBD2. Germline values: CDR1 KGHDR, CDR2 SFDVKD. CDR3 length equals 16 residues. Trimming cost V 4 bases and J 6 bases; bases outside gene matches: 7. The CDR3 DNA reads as TGTGCCACCAGTGAGGGTCGACTAGCGGGAGTGGATACGCAGTATTTT. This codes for CATSEGRLAGVDTQYF.

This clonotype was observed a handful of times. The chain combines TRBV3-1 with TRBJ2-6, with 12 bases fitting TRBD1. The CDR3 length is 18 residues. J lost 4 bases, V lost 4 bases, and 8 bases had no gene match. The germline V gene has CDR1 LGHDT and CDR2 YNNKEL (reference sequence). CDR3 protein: CASSRGGTGGAGANVLTF. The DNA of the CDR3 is TGTGCCAGCAGCCGCGGGGGGACAGGGGGCGCCGGGGCCAACGTCCTGACTTTC.

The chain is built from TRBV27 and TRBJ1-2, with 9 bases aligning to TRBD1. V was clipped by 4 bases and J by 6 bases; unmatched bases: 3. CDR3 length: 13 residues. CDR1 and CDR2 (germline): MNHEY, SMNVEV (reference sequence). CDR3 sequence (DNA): TGTGCCAGCAGTTACGGGACAGGGAATGGCTACACCTTC. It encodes CASSYGTGNGYTF.

CDR3: CATEQGINQPQHF. CDR3 in DNA: TGTGCCACCGAACAGGGGATCAATCAGCCCCAGCATTTT. The rearrangement links TRBV6-1 to TRBJ1-5; TRBD1 matches 7 bases. The ends lost 10 bases at V and 3 bases at J; junction bases unmatched: 6. The CDR3 spans 13 residues. Germline V CDR1 and CDR2: MNHNS, SASEGT.

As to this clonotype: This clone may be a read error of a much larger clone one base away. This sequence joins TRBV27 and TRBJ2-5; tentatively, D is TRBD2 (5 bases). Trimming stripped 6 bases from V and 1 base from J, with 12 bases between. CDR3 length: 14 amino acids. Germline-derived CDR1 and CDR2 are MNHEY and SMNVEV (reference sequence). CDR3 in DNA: TGTGCCAGCAGCGCACTGCGGGCCCAAGAGACCCAGTACTTC. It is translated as CASSALRAQETQYF.

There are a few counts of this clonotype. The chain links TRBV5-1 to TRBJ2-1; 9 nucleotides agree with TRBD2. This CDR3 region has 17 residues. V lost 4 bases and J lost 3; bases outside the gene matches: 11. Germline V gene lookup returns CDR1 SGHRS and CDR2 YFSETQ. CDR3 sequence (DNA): TGCGCCAGCAGCCGAGGGGTGGGTAGCGGGGGCTACAATGAGCAGTTCTTC. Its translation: CASSRGVGSGGYNEQFF.

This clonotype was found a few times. The CDR3 region has the DNA TGCAGTGCTAAGGGACTAGCGGGAGCCATTTTAGGCGAGCAGTACTTC. Its protein product is CSAKGLAGAILGEQYF. The rearrangement joins TRBV20-1 to TRBJ2-7; 14 nucleotides line up with TRBD2. Germline V gene sequence: CDR1 DFQATT, CDR2 SNEGSKA (reference sequence). The CDR3 loop spans 16 amino acids. V lost 4 bases and J lost 6; bases outside the gene matches: 11.

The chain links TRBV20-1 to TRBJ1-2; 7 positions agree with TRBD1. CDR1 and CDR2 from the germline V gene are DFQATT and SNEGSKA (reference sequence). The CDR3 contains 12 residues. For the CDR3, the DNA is TGCAGCCCCGGGACAGCCGCTTCTGACTACACCTTC. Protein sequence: CSPGTAASDYTF.

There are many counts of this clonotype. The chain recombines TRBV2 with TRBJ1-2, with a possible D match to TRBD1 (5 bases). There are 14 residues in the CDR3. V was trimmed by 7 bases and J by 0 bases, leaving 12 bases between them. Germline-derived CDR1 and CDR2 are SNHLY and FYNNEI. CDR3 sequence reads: CASKGRETNYGYTF. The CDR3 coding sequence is TGTGCCAGCAAGGGCAGGGAAACTAACTATGGCTACACCTTC. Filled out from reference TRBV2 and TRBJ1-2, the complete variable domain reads EPEVTQTPSHQVTQMGQEVILRCVPISNHLYFYWYRQILGQKVEFLVSFYNNEISEKSEIFDDQFSVERPDGSNFTLKIRSTKLEDSAMYFCASKGRETNYGYTFGSGTRLTVV.

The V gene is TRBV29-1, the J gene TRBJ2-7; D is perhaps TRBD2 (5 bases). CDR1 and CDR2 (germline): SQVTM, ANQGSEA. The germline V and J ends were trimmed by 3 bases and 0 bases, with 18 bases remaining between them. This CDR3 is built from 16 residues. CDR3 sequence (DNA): TGCAGCGTTGACTCGGGCGGCGATACTAGCTCCTACGAGCAGTACTTC. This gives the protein CSVDSGGDTSSYEQYF.

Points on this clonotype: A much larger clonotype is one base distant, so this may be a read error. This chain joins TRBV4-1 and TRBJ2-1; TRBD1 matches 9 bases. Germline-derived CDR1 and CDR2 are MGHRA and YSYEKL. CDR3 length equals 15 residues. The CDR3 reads CASSQRTGDVDERFF. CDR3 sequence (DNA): TGCGCCAGCAGCCAGCGGACAGGGGACGTAGATGAGCGGTTCTTC.

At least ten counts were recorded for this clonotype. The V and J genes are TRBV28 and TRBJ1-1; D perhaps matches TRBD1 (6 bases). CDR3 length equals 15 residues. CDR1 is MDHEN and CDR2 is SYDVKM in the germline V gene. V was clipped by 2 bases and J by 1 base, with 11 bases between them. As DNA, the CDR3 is TGTGCCAGCAGTTTACAGGGAGGGGGGAACACTGAAGCTTTCTTT. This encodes CASSLQGGGNTEAFF.

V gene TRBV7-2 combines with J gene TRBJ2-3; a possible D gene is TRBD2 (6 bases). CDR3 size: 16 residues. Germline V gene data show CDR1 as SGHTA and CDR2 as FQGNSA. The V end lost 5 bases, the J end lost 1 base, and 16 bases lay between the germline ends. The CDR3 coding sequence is TGTGCCAGCAGCCAACAACCTAGCGTGGGCACAGATACGCAGTATTTT. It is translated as CASSQQPSVGTDTQYF. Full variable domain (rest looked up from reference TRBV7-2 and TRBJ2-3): GAGVSQSPSNKVTEKGKDVELRCDPISGHTALYWYRQSLGQGLEFLIYFQGNSAPDKSGLPSDRFSAERTGGSVSTLTIQRTQQEDSAVYLCASSQQPSVGTDTQYFGPGTRLTVL.

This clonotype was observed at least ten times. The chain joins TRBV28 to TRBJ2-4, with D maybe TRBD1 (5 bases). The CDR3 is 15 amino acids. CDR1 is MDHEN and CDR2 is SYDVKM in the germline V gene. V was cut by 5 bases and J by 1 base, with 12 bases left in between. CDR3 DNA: TGTGCCAGCAGTCCCCAGGGCTTGGCCAAAAACATTCAGTACTTC. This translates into CASSPQGLAKNIQYF.

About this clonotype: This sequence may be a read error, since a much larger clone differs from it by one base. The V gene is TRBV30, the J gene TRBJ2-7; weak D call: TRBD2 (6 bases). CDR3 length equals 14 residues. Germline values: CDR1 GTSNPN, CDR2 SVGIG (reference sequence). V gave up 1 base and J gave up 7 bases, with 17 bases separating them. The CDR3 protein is CAWSDPNLRGEQYF. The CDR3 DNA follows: TGTGCCTGGAGTGACCCCAATTTGCGGGGTGAGCAGTACTTC.

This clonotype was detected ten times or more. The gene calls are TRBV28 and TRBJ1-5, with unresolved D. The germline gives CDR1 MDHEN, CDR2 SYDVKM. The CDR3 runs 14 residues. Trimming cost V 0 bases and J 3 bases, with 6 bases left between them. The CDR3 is CASSLWALNQPQHF. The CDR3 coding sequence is TGTGCCAGCAGTTTATGGGCCCTCAATCAGCCCCAGCATTTT.

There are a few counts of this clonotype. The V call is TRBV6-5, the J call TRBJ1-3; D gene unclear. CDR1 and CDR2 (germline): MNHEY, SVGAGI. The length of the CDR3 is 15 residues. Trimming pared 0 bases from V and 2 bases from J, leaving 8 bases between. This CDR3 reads CASSYSVVPGNTIYF. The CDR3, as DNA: TGTGCCAGCAGTTACTCGGTAGTCCCTGGAAACACCATATATTTT.

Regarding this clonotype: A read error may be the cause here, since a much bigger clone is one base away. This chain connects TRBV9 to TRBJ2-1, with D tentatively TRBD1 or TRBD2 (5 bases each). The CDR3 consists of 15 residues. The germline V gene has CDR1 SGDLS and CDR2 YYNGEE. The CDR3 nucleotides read TGTGCCAGCAGCGTAGAAGGGACGCAGCCCAATAAGCAGTTCTTC. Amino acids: CASSVEGTQPNKQFF.

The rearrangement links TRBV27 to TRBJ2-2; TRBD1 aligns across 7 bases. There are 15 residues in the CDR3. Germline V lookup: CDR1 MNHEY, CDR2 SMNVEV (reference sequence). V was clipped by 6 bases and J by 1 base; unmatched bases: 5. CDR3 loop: CASRVGTVNTGELFF. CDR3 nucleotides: TGTGCCAGCAGGGTAGGGACAGTGAACACCGGGGAGCTGTTTTTT.

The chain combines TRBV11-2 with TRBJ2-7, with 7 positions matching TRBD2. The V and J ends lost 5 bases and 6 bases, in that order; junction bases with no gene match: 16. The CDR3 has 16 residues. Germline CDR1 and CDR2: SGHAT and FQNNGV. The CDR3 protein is CASSQSPRRESGEQYF. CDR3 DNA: TGTGCCAGCAGCCAATCCCCGCGGCGGGAGTCTGGCGAGCAGTACTTC.

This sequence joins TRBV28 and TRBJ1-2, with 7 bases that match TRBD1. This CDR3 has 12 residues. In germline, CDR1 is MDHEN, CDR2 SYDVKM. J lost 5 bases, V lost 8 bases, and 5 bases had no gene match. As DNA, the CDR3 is TGTGCCAGCCGACAGGGAGGATATGGCTACACCTTC. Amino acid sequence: CASRQGGYGYTF.

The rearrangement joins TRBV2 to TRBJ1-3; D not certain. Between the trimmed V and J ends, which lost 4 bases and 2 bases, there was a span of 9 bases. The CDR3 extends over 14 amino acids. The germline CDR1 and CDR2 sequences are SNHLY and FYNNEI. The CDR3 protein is CASSAAVTGNTIYF. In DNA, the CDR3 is TGTGCCAGCAGTGCCGCCGTCACTGGAAACACCATATATTTT.

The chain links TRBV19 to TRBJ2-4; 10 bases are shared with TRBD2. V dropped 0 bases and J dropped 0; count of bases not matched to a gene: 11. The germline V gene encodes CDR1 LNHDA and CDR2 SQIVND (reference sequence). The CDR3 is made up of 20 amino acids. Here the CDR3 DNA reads TGTGCCAGTAGTATAGAGTCTAGCGGGAGATTTTCTCAAGCCAAAAACATTCAGTACTTC. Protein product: CASSIESSGRFSQAKNIQYF. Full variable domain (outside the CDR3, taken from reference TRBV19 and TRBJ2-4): DGGITQSPKYLFRKEGQNVTLSCEQNLNHDAMYWYRQDPGQGLRLIYYSQIVNDFQKGDIAEGYSVSREKKESFPLTVTSAQKNPTAFYLCASSIESSGRFSQAKNIQYFGAGTRLSVL.

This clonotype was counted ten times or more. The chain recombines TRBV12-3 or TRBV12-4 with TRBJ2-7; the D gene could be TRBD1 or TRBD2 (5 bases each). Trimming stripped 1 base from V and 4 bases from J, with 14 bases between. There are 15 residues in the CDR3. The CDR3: CASSLGDRAFYEQYF. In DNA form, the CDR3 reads TGTGCCAGCAGTTTAGGGGACCGAGCTTTTTACGAGCAGTACTTC.

CDR3 coding DNA: TGTGCCAGCAGTGGACCGGGACAGGGGGCTCCTCAAGAGACCCAGTACTTC. It is translated as CASSGPGQGAPQETQYF. The chain couples TRBV6-1 to TRBJ2-5, with 12 bases matching TRBD1. V lost 4 bases to trimming and J lost 2 bases; unmatched junction nucleotides: 8. This CDR3 region has 17 residues. Germline CDR1 reads MNHNS; CDR2 reads SASEGT.

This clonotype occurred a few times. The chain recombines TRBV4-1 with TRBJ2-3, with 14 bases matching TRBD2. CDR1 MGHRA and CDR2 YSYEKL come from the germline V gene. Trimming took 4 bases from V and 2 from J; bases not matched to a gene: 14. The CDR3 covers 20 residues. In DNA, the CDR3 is TGCGCCAGCAGCCGAGGACTAGCGGGAGGAAGTAGAGCAGTCACAGATACGCAGTATTTT. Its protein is CASSRGLAGGSRAVTDTQYF.

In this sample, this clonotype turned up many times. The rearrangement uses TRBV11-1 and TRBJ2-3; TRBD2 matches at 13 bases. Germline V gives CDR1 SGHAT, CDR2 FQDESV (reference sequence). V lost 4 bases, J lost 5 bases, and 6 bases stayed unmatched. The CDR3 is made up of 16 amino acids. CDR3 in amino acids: CASSSGLAGAVDTQYF. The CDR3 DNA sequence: TGTGCCAGCAGCTCCGGACTAGCGGGAGCTGTAGATACGCAGTATTTT.